Below are 10 T cell receptor beta chains sequenced from a single sample in a study of blood T cell repertoires in COVID-19 (dated by TCRdb to 2020 to 2022). Library construction relied on the immunoSEQ multiplex PCR assay. The source is immuneACCESS, and TCRdb retained only in-frame sequences with V and J called. Part of the clones is not carried over; for the studies checked, unresolved V genes explain less than half of this, and the remainder is unexplained. The sample data list around 69,000 clones, and over 80% of these were observed just once. The ten largest clones capture 1.8% of the sample. Sample: peripheral blood. Receptor source: a woman aged 60-75 years with acute or convalescent COVID-19.

CDR3 residues: CASSSSSGHEQYF. For the CDR3, the DNA is TGTGCCAGCAGCTCTTCTTCAGGGCACGAGCAGTACTTC. The chain is built from TRBV12-3 or TRBV12-4 and TRBJ2-7; D possibly corresponds to TRBD1 (5 bases). The CDR3 has 13 residues. Trimming removed 6 bases from V and 5 bases from J, with 14 bases in between.

V and J are TRBV19 and TRBJ1-6; possibly TRBD1 for D (5 bases). CDR1 is LNHDA, CDR2 SQIVND, per germline (reference sequence). Deletions cut 3 bases from V and 8 bases from J, with 17 bases between. The CDR3 covers 16 residues. The CDR3 region is CASSILQGAGDSPLHF. The CDR3, as DNA: TGTGCCAGTAGTATCCTTCAGGGTGCGGGGGATTCACCCCTCCACTTT. Full variable domain (rest looked up from reference TRBV19 and TRBJ1-6): DGGITQSPKYLFRKEGQNVTLSCEQNLNHDAMYWYRQDPGQGLRLIYYSQIVNDFQKGDIAEGYSVSREKKESFPLTVTSAQKNPTAFYLCASSILQGAGDSPLHFGNGTRLTVT.

The V call is TRBV6-5, the J call TRBJ1-2, with a possible D match to TRBD1 (5 bases). This CDR3 is 14 amino acids long. Trimming left V 2 bases short and J 4 bases short, with 11 bases between. Germline CDR1 is MNHEY and CDR2 is SVGAGI. CDR3: CASSYGGTSYGYTF. Written as DNA, the CDR3 is TGTGCCAGCAGTTACGGGGGGACGTCCTATGGCTACACCTTC.

V gene TRBV24-1 combines with J gene TRBJ2-1; D might be TRBD2 (5 bases). The CDR3 is made up of 14 amino acids. CDR1 and CDR2 from the germline V gene are KGHDR and SFDVKD. Trimming stripped 2 bases from V and 5 bases from J, with 9 bases between. Here the CDR3 reads CATSDSGNHNEQFF. The CDR3 bases are TGTGCCACCAGTGATTCCGGGAACCACAATGAGCAGTTCTTC.

This chain links TRBV6-5 with TRBJ2-1; a weak D match, TRBD1 (6 bases). This CDR3 has 15 residues. The germline V gene has CDR1 MNHEY and CDR2 SVGAGI. V was clipped by 6 bases and J by 0 bases, with 12 bases between them. The CDR3 coding sequence is TGTGCCAGCAGCCTGACAGGAAGCTCCTACAATGAGCAGTTCTTC. This codes for CASSLTGSSYNEQFF.

The chain uses TRBV19 and TRBJ1-5, with 7 bases aligning to TRBD1. Unmatched junction bases numbered 9, after V lost 6 bases and J lost 7 bases. Germline CDR1 is LNHDA and CDR2 is SQIVND (reference sequence). The CDR3 loop spans 14 amino acids. CDR3 in amino acids: CASRRGGAGQPQHF. The CDR3 DNA reads as TGTGCCAGTAGAAGAGGGGGCGCGGGGCAGCCCCAGCATTTT.

The rearrangement links TRBV7-8 to TRBJ1-4, with a tentative D call TRBD1 (5 bases). Germline V gene lookup returns CDR1 SGHVS and CDR2 FQNEAQ. The CDR3 runs 14 residues. V gave up 5 bases and J gave up 8 bases, with 15 bases separating them. The CDR3 loop is CASSGRVFGEKLFF. CDR3 in DNA: TGTGCCAGCAGCGGCAGGGTGTTCGGCGAAAAACTGTTTTTT.

The gene calls are TRBV7-9 and TRBJ1-1, with D perhaps TRBD1 (5 bases). Per the germline V gene, CDR1 is SEHNR and CDR2 is FQNEAQ (reference sequence). The V end lost 6 bases, the J end lost 0 bases, and 11 bases lay between the germline ends. The CDR3 has 14 residues. CDR3 in amino acids: CASRPRDMNTEAFF. The CDR3 DNA is TGTGCCAGCAGACCCAGGGATATGAACACTGAAGCTTTCTTT. Full variable domain (missing parts from reference TRBV7-9 and TRBJ1-1): DTGVSQNPRHKITKRGQNVTFRCDPISEHNRLYWYRQTLGQGPEFLTYFQNEAQLEKSRLLSDRFSAERPKGSFSTLEIQRTEQGDSAMYLCASRPRDMNTEAFFGQGTRLTVV.

The gene calls are TRBV18 and TRBJ1-6; 7 bases agree with TRBD1. This CDR3 has 17 residues. The trim removed 2 bases at V and 2 bases at J, leaving 6 bases unmatched. Germline V gene lookup returns CDR1 KGHSH and CDR2 LQKENI. This chain's CDR3 is CASSPIVTGPYNSPLHF. The CDR3 DNA reads TGTGCCAGCTCACCAATAGTGACAGGGCCCTATAATTCACCCCTCCACTTT.

V gene TRBV6-2 or TRBV6-3 combines with J gene TRBJ1-2; 7 nucleotides match TRBD1. Trimming removed 2 bases from V and 3 bases from J; junction bases left unmatched: 0. The CDR3 totals 13 residues. The germline gives CDR1 MNHEY, CDR2 SVGEGT. CDR3 residues: CASSYTGDYGYTF. The CDR3 nucleotides read TGTGCCAGCAGTTACACAGGGGACTATGGCTACACCTTC.